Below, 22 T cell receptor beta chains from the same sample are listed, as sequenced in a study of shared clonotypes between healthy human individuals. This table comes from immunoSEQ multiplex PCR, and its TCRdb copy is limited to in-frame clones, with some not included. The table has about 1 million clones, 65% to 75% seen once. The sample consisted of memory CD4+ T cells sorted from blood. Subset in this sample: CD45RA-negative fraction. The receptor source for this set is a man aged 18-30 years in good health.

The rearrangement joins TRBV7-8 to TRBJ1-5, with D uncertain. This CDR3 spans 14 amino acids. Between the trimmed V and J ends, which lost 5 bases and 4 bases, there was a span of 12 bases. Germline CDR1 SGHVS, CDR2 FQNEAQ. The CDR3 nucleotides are TGTGCCAGCAGCCCCCACGGGGTGAATCAGCCCCAGCATTTT. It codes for CASSPHGVNQPQHF.

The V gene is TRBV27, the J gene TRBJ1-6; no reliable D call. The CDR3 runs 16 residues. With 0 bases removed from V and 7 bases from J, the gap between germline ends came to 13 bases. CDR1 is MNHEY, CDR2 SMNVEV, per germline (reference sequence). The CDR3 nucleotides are TGTGCCAGCAGTTTATCGAGAACAGTAGTGAATTCACCCCTCCACTTT. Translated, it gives CASSLSRTVVNSPLHF.

Here the CDR3 reads CSVHGLGNTEAFF. DNA of the CDR3: TGCAGCGTGCACGGTTTAGGGAACACTGAAGCTTTCTTT. The chain employs TRBV29-1 and TRBJ1-1, with D uncertain. Trimming took off 6 bases at V and 1 base at J, with 12 bases between the two ends. Germline CDR1 and CDR2: SQVTM and ANQGSEA. The CDR3 is made up of 13 amino acids.

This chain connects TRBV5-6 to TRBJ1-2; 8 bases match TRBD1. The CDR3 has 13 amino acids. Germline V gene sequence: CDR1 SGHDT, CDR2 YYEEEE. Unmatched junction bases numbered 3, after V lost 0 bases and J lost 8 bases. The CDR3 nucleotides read TGTGCCAGCAGCTTGGTACAGGGGGAAGGCTACACCTTC. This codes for CASSLVQGEGYTF.

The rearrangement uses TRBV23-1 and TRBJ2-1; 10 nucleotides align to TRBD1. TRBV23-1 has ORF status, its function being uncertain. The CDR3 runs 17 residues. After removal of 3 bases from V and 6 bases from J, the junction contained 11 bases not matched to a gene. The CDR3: CASSHYRTGGNCNEQFF. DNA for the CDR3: TGCGCCAGCAGTCATTACCGGACAGGGGGTAACTGCAATGAGCAGTTCTTC.

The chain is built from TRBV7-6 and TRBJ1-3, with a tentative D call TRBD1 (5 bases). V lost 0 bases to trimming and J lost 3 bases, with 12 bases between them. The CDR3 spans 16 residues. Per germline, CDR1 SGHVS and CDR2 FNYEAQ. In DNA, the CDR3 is TGTGCCAGCAGCTTAGCGCAGGGTACATTTGGAAACACCATATATTTT. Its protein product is CASSLAQGTFGNTIYF.

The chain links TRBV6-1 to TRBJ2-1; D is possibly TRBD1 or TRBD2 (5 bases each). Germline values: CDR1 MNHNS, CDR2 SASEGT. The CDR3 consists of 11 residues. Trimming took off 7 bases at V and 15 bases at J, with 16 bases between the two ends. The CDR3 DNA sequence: TGTGCCAGCACCGAGGGTGGGGCGCGGTTCTTC. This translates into CASTEGGARFF.

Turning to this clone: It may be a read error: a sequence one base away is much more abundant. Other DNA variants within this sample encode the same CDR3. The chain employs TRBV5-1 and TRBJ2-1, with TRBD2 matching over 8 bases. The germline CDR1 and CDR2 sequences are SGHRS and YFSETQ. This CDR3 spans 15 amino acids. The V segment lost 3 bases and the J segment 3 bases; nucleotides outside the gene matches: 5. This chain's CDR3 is CASSSTSGLYNEQFF. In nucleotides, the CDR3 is TGCGCCAGCAGCTCTACTAGCGGACTCTACAATGAGCAGTTCTTC.

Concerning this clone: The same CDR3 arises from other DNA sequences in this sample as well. CDR3 in DNA: TGTGCCAGCAGTTACTCGGGGCAGGGGAGCACTGAAGCTTTCTTT. Translating it yields CASSYSGQGSTEAFF. The rearrangement links TRBV6-6 to TRBJ1-1; D may be TRBD1 (6 bases). The CDR3 is 15 amino acids. Germline V gene lookup returns CDR1 MNHNY and CDR2 SVGAGI (reference sequence). Between the trimmed V and J ends, which lost 0 bases and 4 bases, there was a span of 12 bases.

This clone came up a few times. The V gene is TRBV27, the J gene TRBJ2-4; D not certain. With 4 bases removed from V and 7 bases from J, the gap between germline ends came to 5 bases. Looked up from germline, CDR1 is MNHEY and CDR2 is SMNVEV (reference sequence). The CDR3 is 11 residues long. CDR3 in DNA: TGTGCCAGCAGTTCCGCGAACATTCAGTACTTC. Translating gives CASSSANIQYF.

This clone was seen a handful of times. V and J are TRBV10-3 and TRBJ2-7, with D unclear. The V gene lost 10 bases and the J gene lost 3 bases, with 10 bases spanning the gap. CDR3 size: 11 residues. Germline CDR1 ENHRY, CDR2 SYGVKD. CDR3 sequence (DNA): TGTGCCACCAGCAATGGCTACGAGCAGTACTTC. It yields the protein CATSNGYEQYF.

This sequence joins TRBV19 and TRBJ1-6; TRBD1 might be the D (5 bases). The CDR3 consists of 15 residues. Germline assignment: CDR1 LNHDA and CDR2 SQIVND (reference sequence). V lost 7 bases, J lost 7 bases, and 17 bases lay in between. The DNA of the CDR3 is TGTGCCAGTATGACCGGGGCCAATACCAATTCACCCCTCCACTTT. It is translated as CASMTGANTNSPLHF.

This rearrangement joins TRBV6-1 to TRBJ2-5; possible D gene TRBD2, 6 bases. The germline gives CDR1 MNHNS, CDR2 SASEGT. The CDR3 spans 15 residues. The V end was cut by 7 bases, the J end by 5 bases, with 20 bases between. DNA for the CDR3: TGTGCCAGCACCCGGGTAGGAGGGGTAACTGAGACCCAGTACTTC. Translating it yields CASTRVGGVTETQYF.

The CDR3 bases are TGTGCCAGCAGCTTAGGACCCCCGACTAGCGTCTATACGCAGTATTTT. Its protein product is CASSLGPPTSVYTQYF. The chain employs TRBV7-2 and TRBJ2-3, with TRBD2 matching over 8 bases. The V segment lost 1 base and the J segment 7 bases; nucleotides outside the gene matches: 10. This CDR3 is 16 amino acids long. Germline CDR1 and CDR2: SGHTA and FQGNSA.

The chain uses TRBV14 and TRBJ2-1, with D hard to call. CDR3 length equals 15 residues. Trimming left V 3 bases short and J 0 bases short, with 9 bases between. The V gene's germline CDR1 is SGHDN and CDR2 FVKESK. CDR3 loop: CASSHSTSSYNEQFF. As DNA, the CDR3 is TGTGCCAGCAGCCACTCCACGAGCTCCTACAATGAGCAGTTCTTC.

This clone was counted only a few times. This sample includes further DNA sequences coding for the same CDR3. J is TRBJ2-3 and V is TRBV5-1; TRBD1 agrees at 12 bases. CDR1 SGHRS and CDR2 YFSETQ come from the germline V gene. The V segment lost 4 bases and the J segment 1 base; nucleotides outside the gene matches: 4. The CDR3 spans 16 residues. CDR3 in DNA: TGCGCCAGCAGCCTAGGGACAGGGGGCGGCACAGATACGCAGTATTTT. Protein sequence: CASSLGTGGGTDTQYF.

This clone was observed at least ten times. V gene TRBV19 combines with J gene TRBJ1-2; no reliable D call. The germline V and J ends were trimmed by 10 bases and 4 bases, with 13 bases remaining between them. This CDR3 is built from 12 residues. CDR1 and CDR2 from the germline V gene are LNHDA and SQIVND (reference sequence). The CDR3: CATLDPFYGYTF. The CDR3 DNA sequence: TGTGCCACCCTAGATCCTTTCTATGGCTACACCTTC.

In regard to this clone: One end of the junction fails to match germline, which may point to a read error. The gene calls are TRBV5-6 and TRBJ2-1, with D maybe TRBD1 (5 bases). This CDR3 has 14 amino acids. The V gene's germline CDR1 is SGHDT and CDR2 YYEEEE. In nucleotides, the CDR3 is TGTGCCAGCCTTTTTGGGGCCCTTAACAATGAGCTGTTCTTC. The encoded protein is CASLFGALNNELFF.

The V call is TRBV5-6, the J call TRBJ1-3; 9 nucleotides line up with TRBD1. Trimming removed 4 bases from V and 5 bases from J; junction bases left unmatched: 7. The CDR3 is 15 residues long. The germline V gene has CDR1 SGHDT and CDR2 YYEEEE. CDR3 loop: CASSKDGTGRNTIYF. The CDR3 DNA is TGTGCCAGCAGCAAAGATGGGACAGGGAGAAACACCATATATTTT.

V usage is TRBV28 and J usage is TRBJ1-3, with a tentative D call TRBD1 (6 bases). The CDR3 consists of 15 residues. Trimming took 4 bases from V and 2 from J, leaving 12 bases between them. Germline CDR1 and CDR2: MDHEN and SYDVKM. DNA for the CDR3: TGTGCCAGCAGTTCCCCCGGGGGCGCTGGAAACACCATATATTTT. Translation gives CASSSPGGAGNTIYF.

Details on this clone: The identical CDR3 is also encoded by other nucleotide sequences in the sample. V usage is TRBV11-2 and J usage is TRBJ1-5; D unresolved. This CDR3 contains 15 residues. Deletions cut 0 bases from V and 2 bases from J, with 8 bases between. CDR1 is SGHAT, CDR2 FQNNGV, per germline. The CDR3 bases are TGTGCCAGCAGCTTAGATGGGCGGGGCAATCAGCCCCAGCATTTT. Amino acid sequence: CASSLDGRGNQPQHF.

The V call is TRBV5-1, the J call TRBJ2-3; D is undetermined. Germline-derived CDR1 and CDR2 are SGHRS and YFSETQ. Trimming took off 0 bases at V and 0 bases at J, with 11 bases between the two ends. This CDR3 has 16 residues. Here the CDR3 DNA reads TGCGCCAGCAGCTTGGGGACCTTCTCTAGCACAGATACGCAGTATTTT. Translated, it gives CASSLGTFSSTDTQYF.